This T cell receptor (beta chain) is from a study of glioma-infiltrating T cells (dated by TCRdb to 2015 to 2016). About the full investigation: Sequencing of TCR alpha- and beta-chain repertoires was performed on glioma tissue, on non-neoplastic brain tissue, and on matched peripheral blood mononuclear cells. Each tissue-infiltrating repertoire was compared with the same patient's peripheral blood repertoire to measure divergence between tissue and blood T-cell populations. The paired cohort was made up of three low-grade glioma patients, eight primary glioblastoma patients and three non-glioma patients who contributed non-neoplastic brain tissue.

The iRepertoire nested amplicon-rescue multiplex PCR (arm-PCR) platform was used to amplify TCR alpha and beta CDR3 regions from RNA. The input for one-step reverse transcription and amplification was roughly 90-450 ng of either tissue mRNA or PBMC total RNA. Following bead purification, Illumina adapters were added by a secondary multiplex PCR, and libraries between 200 and 400 bp were gel-purified. The libraries contained internal 6-nucleotide barcodes that were used for demultiplexing. Sequencing of the libraries was done on an Illumina MiSeq using 2x220 or 2x250 nucleotide paired-end reads. As for the original processing: Paired reads were merged using FLASH 1.2.11 and were aligned to the GRCh37 human genome using BWA-MEM, after which TRA and TRB reads were extracted. V and J assignment used an IMGT-derived reference of cassette sequences and CDR3 motifs that included pseudogenes. Reads were translated in three frames, and productive CDR3s were defined by a C…FGXG motif without stop codons. Clonotypes were defined as unique combinations of V-J cassette pair and CDR3 amino acid sequence. Hamming distance filtering was applied to reads, with thresholds set by the sequence error rate of each sample in mapped regions. TCRdb ran its own pipeline on the public reads, namely fastp trimming at Q25 and MiXCR clone calling, and kept in-frame beta chains. Here each entry gathers all rows of one CDR3 protein and keeps the most common genes and DNA. These V and J calls derive from TCRdb rather than the authors' analysis. In this sample the table shows approximately 88,000 distinct CDR3 sequences, about 23% of which occur a single time. The ten largest clones represent about 6.7% of the sample.

The full study reports these points: Group comparisons were based on small numbers of patients: three non-neoplastic, three low-grade glioma and eight or nine glioblastoma patients. Very few CDR3 sequences were shared between tissue and blood, attributed to high CDR3 diversity and limited sampling. In non-neoplastic patients, VJ-independent divergence between tissue and blood fell below expectation, whereas in all gliomas, and especially in low-grade gliomas, the divergence rose above expectation.

This clonotype has a count of ten or more. Its recognized antigen is unknown. The record has no base qualities; no much larger clone is one base away. There are 16 amino acids in the CDR3, from cysteine to phenylalanine inclusive. CDR3 DNA is the only sequence kept; it has 48 bases, read in frame from the first base. The germline V gene (reference sequence) supplies CDR1 DFQATT and CDR2 SNEGSKA. V sheds 5 bases and J sheds 7 bases, leaving 24 bases between their ends. Material for sequencing was glioma tissue, nonneoplastic brain tissue, or PBMCs (not recorded which). The receptor's source is a human donor with low-grade glioma or glioblastoma, undergoing nonglioma brain surgery, or in good health (not recorded which). The V and J genes are TRBV20-1 and TRBJ2-1; the D region possibly corresponds to TRBD1 (6 bases align). CDR3 loop: CSAGSSGTPRGNEQFF. The sequenced DNA is TGCAGTGCTGGCTCTTCCGGGACACCCAGGGGTAATGAGCAGTTCTTC.